This is a list of T cell receptor beta chains from one sample in a study of Ad26.COV2.S vaccination and SARS-CoV-2 variants. Clones were sequenced by immunoSEQ multiplex PCR, and TCRdb holds only the in-frame ones, with some missing. The data show hundreds of thousands of clones, about 90% seen once. Sequenced here: peripheral blood, sampled in a trial of Ad26.COV2.S vaccine versus placebo. Source of these receptors: a person aged 18 to 65 who received the Ad26.COV2.S COVID-19 vaccine or a placebo. The CDR3 runs from the conserved cysteine through the conserved F or W. The D gene is left open where the match is weak.

d_call: .
j_call: TRBJ2-3
v_call: TRBV30
cdr3_nt: TGTGCCTGGAGTGTTGCTATCCCCCACGGTACGCAGTATTTT
cdr3_aa: CAWSVAIPHGTQYF

d_call: .
j_call: TRBJ2-5
v_call: TRBV2
cdr3_nt: TGTGCCAGCAGTCAACCAGCGGGCCCTCGGGGAACCCAGTACTTC
cdr3_aa: CASSQPAGPRGTQYF

d_call: .
j_call: TRBJ1-2
v_call: TRBV30
cdr3_nt: TGTGCCTGGAGAGTTGTTCTGGTGGGGTACTATGGCTACACCTTC
cdr3_aa: CAWRVVLVGYYGYTF

d_call: TRBD1
j_call: TRBJ2-1
v_call: TRBV24-1
cdr3_nt: TGTGCCACCAGTGGGGGCCCCCTACGGGACAGGGAAGTTAGGTGGCAGTTCTTC
cdr3_aa: CATSGGPLRDREVRWQFF

d_call: .
j_call: TRBJ2-7
v_call: TRBV6-5
cdr3_nt: TGTGCCAGCAGTTACTCGACCGGGGGGCGAATGTACTTC
cdr3_aa: CASSYSTGGRMYF

d_call: TRBD1
j_call: TRBJ2-5
v_call: TRBV6-5
cdr3_nt: TGTGCCAGCAATAGCCGGGACAGGGGTCAAGAGACCCAGTACTTC
cdr3_aa: CASNSRDRGQETQYF

d_call: .
j_call: TRBJ2-3
v_call: TRBV5-1
cdr3_nt: TGCGCCAGCAGAGCTGGGGCAGGGAATGAAGATACGCAGTATTTT
cdr3_aa: CASRAGAGNEDTQYF

d_call: TRBD2
j_call: TRBJ2-1
v_call: TRBV5-4
cdr3_nt: TGTGCCAGCAGCCACAAGCGGACTAGCGGGAGCGGAGGGAAAAATGAGCAGTTCTTC
cdr3_aa: CASSHKRTSGSGGKNEQFF

d_call: .
j_call: TRBJ1-1
v_call: TRBV18
cdr3_nt: TGTGCCAGCTATTATGGAATGAACACTGAAGCTTTCTTT
cdr3_aa: CASYYGMNTEAFF

d_call: TRBD1
j_call: TRBJ2-5
v_call: TRBV25-1
cdr3_nt: TGTGCCAGCAGTGAACAGGACAGGGTATGGGAGACCCAGTACTTC
cdr3_aa: CASSEQDRVWETQYF

d_call: TRBD2
j_call: TRBJ2-3
v_call: TRBV5-8
cdr3_nt: TGTGCCAGCAGCTTGGTAGCGGGGGGCCCAGATACGCAGTATTTT
cdr3_aa: CASSLVAGGPDTQYF

d_call: TRBD2
j_call: TRBJ2-7
v_call: TRBV28
cdr3_nt: TGTGCCAGCGGAGGAAGGCGGGAGGGTTACGAGCAGTACTTC
cdr3_aa: CASGGRREGYEQYF

d_call: .
j_call: TRBJ1-6
v_call: TRBV27
cdr3_nt: TGTGCCAGCAGCGCCATGGGGAGCTATAATTCACCCCTCCACTTT
cdr3_aa: CASSAMGSYNSPLHF